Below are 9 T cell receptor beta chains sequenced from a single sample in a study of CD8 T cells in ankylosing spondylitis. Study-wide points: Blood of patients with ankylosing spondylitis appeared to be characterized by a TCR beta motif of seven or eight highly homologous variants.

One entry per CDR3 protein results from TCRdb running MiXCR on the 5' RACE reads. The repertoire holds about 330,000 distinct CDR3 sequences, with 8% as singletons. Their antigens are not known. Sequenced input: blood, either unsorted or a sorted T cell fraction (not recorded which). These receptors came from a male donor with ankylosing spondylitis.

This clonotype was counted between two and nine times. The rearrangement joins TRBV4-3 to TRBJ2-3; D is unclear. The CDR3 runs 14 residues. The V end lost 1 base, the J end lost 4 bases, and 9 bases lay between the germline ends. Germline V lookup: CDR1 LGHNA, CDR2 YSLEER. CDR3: CASSQGGVADTQYF. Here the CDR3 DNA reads TGCGCCAGCAGCCAAGGCGGTGTGGCAGATACGCAGTATTTT.

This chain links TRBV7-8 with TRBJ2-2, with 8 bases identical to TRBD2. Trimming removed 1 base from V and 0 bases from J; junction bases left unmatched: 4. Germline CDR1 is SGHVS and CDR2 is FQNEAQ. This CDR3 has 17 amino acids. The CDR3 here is CASSLGASGPNTGELFF. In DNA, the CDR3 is TGTGCCAGCAGCTTAGGGGCTAGCGGGCCGAACACCGGGGAGCTGTTTTTT.

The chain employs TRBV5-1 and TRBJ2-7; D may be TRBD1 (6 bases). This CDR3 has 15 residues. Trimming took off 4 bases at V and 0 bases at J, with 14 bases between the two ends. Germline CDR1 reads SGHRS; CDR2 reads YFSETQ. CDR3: CASSIPGQGSYEQYF. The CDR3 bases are TGCGCCAGCAGCATTCCGGGACAAGGCTCCTACGAGCAGTACTTC.

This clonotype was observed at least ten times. Here the CDR3 DNA reads TGCAGCGGGGGACTAGCGGGCTCCTACAATGAGCAGTTCTTC. Translating it yields CSGGLAGSYNEQFF. J is TRBJ2-1 and V is TRBV29-1, with TRBD2 identical over 12 bases. J lost 0 bases, V lost 7 bases, and 1 base had no gene match. The CDR3 sequence is 14 residues long. CDR1 and CDR2 (germline): SQVTM, ANQGSEA.

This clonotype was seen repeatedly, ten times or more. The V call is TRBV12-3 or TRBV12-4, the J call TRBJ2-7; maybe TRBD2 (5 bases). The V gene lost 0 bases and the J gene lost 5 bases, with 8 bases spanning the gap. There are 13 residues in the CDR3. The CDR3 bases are TGTGCCAGCAGTTTAGCATCCGGGGACGAGCAGTACTTC. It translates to CASSLASGDEQYF.

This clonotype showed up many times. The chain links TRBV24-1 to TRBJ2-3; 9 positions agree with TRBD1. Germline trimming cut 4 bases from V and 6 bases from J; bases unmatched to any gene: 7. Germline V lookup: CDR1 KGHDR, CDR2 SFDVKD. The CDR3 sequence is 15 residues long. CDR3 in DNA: TGTGCCACCAGTGACCACAGGGGGCTGTGGGATACGCAGTATTTT. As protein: CATSDHRGLWDTQYF.

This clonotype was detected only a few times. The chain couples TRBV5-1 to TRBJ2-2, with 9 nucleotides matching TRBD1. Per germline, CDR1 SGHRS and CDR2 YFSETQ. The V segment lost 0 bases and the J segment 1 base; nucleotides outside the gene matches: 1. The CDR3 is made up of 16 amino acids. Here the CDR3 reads CASSLGGQGNTGELFF. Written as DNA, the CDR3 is TGCGCCAGCAGCTTGGGGGGACAGGGGAACACCGGGGAGCTGTTTTTT. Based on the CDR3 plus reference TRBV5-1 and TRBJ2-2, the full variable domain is KAGVTQTPRYLIKTRGQQVTLSCSPISGHRSVSWYQQTPGQGLQFLFEYFSETQRNKGNFPGRFSGRQFSNSRSEMNVSTLELGDSALYLCASSLGGQGNTGELFFGEGSRLTVL.

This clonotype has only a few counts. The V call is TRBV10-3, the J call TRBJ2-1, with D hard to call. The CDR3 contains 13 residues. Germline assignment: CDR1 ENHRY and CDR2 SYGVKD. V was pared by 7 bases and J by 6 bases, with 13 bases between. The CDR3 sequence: CAITEDTPNEQFF. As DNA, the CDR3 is TGTGCCATCACCGAGGATACCCCCAATGAGCAGTTCTTC.

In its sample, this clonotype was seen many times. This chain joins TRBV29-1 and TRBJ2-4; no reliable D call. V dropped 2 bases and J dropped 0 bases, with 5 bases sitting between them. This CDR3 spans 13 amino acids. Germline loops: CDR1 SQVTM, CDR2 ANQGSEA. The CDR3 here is CSVELLAKNIQYF. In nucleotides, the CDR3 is TGCAGCGTTGAATTGCTAGCCAAAAACATTCAGTACTTC.